This entry concerns a single T cell receptor (beta chain). Its antigen is unknown. The sample belongs to a study of T cell clonotyping in hematopoietic cell transplantation. Study conclusions and caveats: Graft donor and pretransplant recipient Inverse Simpson Index values predicted broader posttransplant TCR diversity. Recipient TCR diversity dropped after transplant; expanded clonotypes rose from day 30 to 180. Without cell sorting, CD4 versus CD8 contributions remain unresolved. Few recipient clonotypes overlapped donors; over 95% were de novo at given depth.

Profiling relied on immunoSEQ multiplex PCR, and the TCRdb table lists in-frame clones only, not all of them. In the table there are over 15,000 clones, 80% to 90% of which are singletons. The CDR3 runs to 14 residues. The V end was cut by 1 base, the J end by 1 base, with 7 bases between. Looked up from germline, CDR1 is SGHDN and CDR2 is FVKESK. The gene calls are TRBV14 and TRBJ1-2; TRBD1 might be the D (5 bases). This receptor was taken from a woman between 35 and 50 years old in good health. Some clones in this sample may be carry-over from other donors' samples. Sample: peripheral blood mononuclear cells. The CDR3 region is CASSQVGGNYGYTF. In DNA, the CDR3 is TGTGCCAGCAGCCAAGTGGGGGGTAACTATGGCTACACCTTC.